The TCR beta chain under discussion was sequenced for a study of T cell repertoires in cytomegalovirus infection. Germline values: CDR1 MGHRA, CDR2 YSYEKL. V lost 1 base and J lost 7; bases outside the gene matches: 7. This CDR3 has 15 amino acids. To note about this clonotype: Its antigen is undetermined.

TCRdb reprocessed the reads via MiXCR and lists one record per CDR3 protein. The sample lists roughly 500,000 distinct CDR3 sequences, about 33% occurring once. Sequencing was performed on cultured PBMCs, taken from culture after CMV antigen stimulation. This clonotype originated in a human donor in good health (CMV status not recorded). Some clones in this sample may be carry-over from other donors' samples. The V gene is TRBV4-1, the J gene TRBJ2-1, with 7 bases aligning to TRBD1. For the CDR3, the DNA is TGCGCCAGCAGCCAAGGGACAGGAAAGGGGAATGAGCAGTTCTTC. This codes for CASSQGTGKGNEQFF.